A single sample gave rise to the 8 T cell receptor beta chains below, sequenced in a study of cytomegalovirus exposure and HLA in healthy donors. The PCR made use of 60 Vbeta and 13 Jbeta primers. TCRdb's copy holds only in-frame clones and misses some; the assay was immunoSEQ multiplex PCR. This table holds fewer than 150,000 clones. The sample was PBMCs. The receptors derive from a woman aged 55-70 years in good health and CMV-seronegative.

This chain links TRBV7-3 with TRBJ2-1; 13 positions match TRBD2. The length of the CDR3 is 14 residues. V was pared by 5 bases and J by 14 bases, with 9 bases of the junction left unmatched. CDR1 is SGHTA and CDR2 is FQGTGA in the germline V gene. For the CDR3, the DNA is TGTGCCAGCAGCATAGGACTAGCGGGAGCACGGGAGTTCTTC. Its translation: CASSIGLAGAREFF.

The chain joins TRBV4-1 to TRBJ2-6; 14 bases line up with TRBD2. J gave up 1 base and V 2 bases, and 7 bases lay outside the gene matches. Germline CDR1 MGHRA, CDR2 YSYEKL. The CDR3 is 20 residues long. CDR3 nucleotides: TGCGCCAGCAGCCAAATGGGACTAGCGGGAGCCAGGTCTGGGGCCAACGTCCTGACTTTC. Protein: CASSQMGLAGARSGANVLTF.

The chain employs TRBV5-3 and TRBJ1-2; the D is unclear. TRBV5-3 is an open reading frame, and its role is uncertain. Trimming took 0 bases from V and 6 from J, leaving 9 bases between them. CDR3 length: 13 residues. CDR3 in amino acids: CARSLERPNGYTF. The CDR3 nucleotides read TGTGCCAGAAGCTTGGAGCGGCCGAATGGCTACACCTTC.

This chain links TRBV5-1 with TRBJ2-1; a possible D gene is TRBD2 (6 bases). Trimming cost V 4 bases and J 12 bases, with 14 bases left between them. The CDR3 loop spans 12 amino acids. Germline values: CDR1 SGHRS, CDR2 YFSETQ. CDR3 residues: CASSIQGRGQFF. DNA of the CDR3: TGCGCCAGCAGCATTCAAGGGCGGGGGCAGTTCTTC.

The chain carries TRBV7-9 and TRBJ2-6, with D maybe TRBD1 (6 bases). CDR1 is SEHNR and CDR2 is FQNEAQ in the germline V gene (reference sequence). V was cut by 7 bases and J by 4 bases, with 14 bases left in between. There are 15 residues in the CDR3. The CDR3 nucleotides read TGTGCCAGCAACAACAACAGGGCCGGGGCCAACGTCCTGACTTTC. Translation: CASNNNRAGANVLTF.

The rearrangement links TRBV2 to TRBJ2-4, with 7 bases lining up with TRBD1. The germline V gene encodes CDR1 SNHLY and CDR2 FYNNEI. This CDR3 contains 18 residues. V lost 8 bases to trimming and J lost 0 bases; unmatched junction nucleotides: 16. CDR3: CASQTGPFGSVAKNIQYF. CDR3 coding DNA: TGTGCCAGCCAGACAGGGCCTTTCGGTAGCGTAGCCAAAAACATTCAGTACTTC.

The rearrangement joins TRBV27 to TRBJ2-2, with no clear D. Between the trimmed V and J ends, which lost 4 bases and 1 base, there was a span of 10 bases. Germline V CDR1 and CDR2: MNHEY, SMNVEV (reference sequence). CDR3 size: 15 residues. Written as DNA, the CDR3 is TGTGCCAGCAGTTCCAAGACACTGAACACCGGGGAGCTGTTTTTT. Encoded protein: CASSSKTLNTGELFF.

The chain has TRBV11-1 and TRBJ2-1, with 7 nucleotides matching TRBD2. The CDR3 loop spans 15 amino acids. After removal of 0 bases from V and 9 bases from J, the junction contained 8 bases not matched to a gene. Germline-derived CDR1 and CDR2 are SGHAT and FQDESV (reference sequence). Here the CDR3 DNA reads TGTGCCAGCAGCTTAGCCCCCACTGCTAGCGGTGAGCAGTTCTTC. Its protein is CASSLAPTASGEQFF.